This TCR beta chain was found in a study of STAT5B mutations in CD4+ large granular lymphocyte leukemia. CDR3 length: 15 amino acids. Germline V lookup: CDR1 SGHNT, CDR2 YYREEE (reference sequence). Between the trimmed V and J ends, which lost 1 base and 0 bases, there was a span of 11 bases. The assay was run at survey level. Profiling relied on immunoSEQ multiplex PCR, and the TCRdb table lists in-frame clones only, not all of them. Of 20,000 to 25,000 clones listed, approximately 81% are singletons. Concerning this clone: Its antigen remains unknown.

General observations from the study: Higher CD4+ than CD8+ T-LGLL clonality might reflect small sample size. Main leukemic clonotypes were patient-specific, but 20% to 25% appeared at low frequency elsewhere. Top patient clones used TRBV06 genes more often: 8/27 versus 2/35 in controls.

The gene calls are TRBV5-4 and TRBJ2-7, with D maybe TRBD2 (6 bases). The sequencing input was CD4+ T cells from blood buffy coats. The origin of this receptor is a human donor in good health. The CDR3, as DNA: TGTGCCAGCAGCTTGATCGGGAGCCGCTCCTACGAGCAGTACTTC. It is translated as CASSLIGSRSYEQYF.